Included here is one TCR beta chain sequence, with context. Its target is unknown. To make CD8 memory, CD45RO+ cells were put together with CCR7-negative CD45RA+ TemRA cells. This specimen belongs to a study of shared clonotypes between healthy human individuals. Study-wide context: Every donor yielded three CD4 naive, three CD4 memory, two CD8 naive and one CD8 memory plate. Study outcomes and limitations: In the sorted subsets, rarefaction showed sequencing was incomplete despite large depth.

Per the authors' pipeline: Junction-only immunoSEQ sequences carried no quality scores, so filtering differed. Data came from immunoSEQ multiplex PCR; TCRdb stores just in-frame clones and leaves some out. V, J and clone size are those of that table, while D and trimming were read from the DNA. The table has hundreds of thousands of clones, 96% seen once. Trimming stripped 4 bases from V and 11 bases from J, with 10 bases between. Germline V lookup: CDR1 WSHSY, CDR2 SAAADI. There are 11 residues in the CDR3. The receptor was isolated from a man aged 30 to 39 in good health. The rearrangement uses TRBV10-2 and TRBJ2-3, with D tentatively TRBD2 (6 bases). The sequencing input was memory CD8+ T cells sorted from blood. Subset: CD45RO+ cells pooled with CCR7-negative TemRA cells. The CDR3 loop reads CASSVEEGQYF. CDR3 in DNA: TGCGCCAGCAGTGTCGAGGAGGGGCAGTATTTT.